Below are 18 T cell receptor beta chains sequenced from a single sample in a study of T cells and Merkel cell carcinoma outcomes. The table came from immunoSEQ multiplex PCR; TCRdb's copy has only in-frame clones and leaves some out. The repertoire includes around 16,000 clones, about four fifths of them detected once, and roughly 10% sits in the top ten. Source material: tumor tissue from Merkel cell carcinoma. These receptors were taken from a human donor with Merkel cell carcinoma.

CDR3 loop: CASSDADYGYTF. The CDR3 DNA sequence: TGTGCCAGCAGTGACGCAGACTATGGCTACACCTTC. The chain links TRBV2 to TRBJ1-2; no definite D call. Germline loops: CDR1 SNHLY, CDR2 FYNNEI. V lost 3 bases and J 3 bases, leaving 5 bases between the germline ends. The CDR3 length is 12 residues. Full variable domain (rest looked up from reference TRBV2 and TRBJ1-2): EPEVTQTPSHQVTQMGQEVILRCVPISNHLYFYWYRQILGQKVEFLVSFYNNEISEKSEIFDDQFSVERPDGSNFTLKIRSTKLEDSAMYFCASSDADYGYTFGSGTRLTVV.

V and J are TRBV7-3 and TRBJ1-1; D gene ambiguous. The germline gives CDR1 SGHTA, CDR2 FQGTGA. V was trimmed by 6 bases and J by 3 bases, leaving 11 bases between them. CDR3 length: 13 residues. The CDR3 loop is CASSNQADTEAFF. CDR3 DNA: TGTGCCAGCAGTAATCAGGCTGACACTGAAGCTTTCTTT.

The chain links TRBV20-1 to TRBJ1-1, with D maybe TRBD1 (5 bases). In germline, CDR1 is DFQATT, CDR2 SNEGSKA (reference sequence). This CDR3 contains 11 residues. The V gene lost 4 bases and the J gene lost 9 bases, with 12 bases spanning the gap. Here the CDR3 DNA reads TGCAGTGCTACGCGGGCAGGGAAAGCTTTCTTT. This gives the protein CSATRAGKAFF.

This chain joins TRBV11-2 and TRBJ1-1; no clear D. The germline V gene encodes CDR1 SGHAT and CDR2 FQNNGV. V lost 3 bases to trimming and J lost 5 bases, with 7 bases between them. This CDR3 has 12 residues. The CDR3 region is CASSFRGTEAFF. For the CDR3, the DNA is TGTGCCAGCAGCTTCCGGGGTACTGAAGCTTTCTTT.

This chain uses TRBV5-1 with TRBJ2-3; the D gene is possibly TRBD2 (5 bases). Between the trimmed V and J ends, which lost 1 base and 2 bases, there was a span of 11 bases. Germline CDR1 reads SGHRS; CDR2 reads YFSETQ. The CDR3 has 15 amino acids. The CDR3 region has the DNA TGCGCCAGCAGCTTGATCGGGATGCCCACAGATACGCAGTATTTT. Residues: CASSLIGMPTDTQYF.

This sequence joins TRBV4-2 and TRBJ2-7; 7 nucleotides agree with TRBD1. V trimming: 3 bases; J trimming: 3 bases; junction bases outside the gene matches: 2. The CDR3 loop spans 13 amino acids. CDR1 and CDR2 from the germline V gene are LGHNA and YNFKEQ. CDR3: CASSQGQNYEQYF. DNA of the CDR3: TGTGCCAGCAGCCAGGGACAGAACTACGAGCAGTACTTC.

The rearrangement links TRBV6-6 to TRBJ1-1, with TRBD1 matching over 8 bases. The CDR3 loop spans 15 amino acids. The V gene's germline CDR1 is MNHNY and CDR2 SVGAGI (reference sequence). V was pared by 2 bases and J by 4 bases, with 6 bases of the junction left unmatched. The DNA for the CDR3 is TGTGCCAGCAGTTACGTAGACAGGGGAGGCACTGAAGCTTTCTTT. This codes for CASSYVDRGGTEAFF.

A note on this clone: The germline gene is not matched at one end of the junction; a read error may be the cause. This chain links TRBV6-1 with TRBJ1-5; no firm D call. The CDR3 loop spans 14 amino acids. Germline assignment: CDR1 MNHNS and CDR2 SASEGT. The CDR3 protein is CASKEGGGYQPQHF. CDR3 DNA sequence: TGTGCCAGCAAGGAGGGTGGCGGTTATCAGCCTCAGCATTTT.

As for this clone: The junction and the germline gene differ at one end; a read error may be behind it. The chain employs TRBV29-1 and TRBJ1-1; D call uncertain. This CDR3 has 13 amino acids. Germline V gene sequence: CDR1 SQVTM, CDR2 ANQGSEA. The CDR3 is CSVEEIRETEAFF. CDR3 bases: TGCAGCGTCGAAGAGATTCGGGAAACTGAAGCTTTCTTT.

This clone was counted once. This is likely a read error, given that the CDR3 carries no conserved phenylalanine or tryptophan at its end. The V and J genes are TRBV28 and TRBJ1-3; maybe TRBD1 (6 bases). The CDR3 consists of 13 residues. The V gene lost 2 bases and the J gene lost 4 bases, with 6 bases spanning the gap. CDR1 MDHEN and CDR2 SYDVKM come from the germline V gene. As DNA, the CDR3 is TGTGCCAGCAGTTTAGGGACAGGAAACACCATATATGTT. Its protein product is CASSLGTGNTIYV.

Written as DNA, the CDR3 is TGTGCCAGCAGCTTACAGCCGGGACAGGGGTCTGAGCAGTTCTTC. Amino acids: CASSLQPGQGSEQFF. The rearrangement uses TRBV7-3 and TRBJ2-1; 10 nucleotides match TRBD1. CDR1 and CDR2 from the germline V gene are SGHTA and FQGTGA. Losses at the gene ends were 2 bases for V and 9 bases for J; bases not matched to a gene: 7. This CDR3 has 15 amino acids.

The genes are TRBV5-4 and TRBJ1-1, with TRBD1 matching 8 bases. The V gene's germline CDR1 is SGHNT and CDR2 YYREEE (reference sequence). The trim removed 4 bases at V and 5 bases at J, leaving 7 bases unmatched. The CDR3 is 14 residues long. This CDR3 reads CASSLPGQVTEAFF. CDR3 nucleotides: TGTGCCAGCAGCCTACCGGGACAGGTGACTGAAGCTTTCTTT.

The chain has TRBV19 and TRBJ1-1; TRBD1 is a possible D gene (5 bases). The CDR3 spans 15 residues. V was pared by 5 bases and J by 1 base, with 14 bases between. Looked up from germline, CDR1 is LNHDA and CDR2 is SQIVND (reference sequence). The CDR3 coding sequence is TGTGCCAGTAGTGGGGTTTGGGGGAAGAACACTGAAGCTTTCTTT. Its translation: CASSGVWGKNTEAFF.

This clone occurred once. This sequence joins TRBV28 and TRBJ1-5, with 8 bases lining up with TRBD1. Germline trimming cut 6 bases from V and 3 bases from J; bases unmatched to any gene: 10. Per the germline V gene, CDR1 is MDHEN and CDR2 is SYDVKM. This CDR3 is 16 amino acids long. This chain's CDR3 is CASRRLGQGNNQPQHF. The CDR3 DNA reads TGTGCCAGCAGGCGCCTCGGACAGGGTAACAATCAGCCCCAGCATTTT.

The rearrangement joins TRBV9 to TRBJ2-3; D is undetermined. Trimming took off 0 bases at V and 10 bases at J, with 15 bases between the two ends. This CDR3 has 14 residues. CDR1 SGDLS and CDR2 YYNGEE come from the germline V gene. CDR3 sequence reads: CASSVDPIPLAQYF. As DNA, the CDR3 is TGTGCCAGCAGCGTAGATCCTATCCCCCTCGCGCAGTATTTT.

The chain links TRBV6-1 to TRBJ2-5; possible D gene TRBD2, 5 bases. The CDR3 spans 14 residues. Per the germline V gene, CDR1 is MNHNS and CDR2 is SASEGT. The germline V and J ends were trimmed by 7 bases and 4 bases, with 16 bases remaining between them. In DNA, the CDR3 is TGTGCCAGCACGCCCACCCGCCGGGGAGAGACCCAGTACTTC. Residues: CASTPTRRGETQYF.

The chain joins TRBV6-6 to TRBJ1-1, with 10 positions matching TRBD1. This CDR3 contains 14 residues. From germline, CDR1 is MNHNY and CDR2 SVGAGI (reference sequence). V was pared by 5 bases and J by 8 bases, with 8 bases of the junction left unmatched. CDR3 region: CASSDRQGAEEAFF. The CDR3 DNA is TGTGCCAGCAGTGACAGACAGGGGGCAGAGGAAGCTTTCTTT.

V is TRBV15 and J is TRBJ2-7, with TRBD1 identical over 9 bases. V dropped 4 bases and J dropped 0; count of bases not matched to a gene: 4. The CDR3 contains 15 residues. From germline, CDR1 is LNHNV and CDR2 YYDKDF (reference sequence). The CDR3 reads CATSKDRGSSYEQYF. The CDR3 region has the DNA TGTGCCACCAGCAAAGACAGGGGGAGCTCCTACGAGCAGTACTTC.